The next 15 T cell receptor beta chains were all read from a single sample in a study of T cell changes during pregnancy in multiple sclerosis. The assay was immunoSEQ multiplex PCR, and TCRdb's table has in-frame clones only and misses some. Found here are about 50,000 clones, around 92% of them singletons; the top ten hold approximately 0.68%. Sequences were derived from CD4+ T cells from peripheral blood mononuclear cells, sampled in the third trimester of pregnancy. The receptors derive from a female donor with multiple sclerosis, enrolled in a pregnancy study.

V is TRBV7-3 and J is TRBJ1-1, with a possible D match to TRBD1 (5 bases). The V gene lost 6 bases and the J gene lost 2 bases, with 16 bases spanning the gap. Looked up from germline, CDR1 is SGHTA and CDR2 is FQGTGA. This CDR3 comprises 15 residues. CDR3 loop: CASSLLGGDNTEAFF. The CDR3 coding sequence is TGTGCCAGCAGTCTTTTGGGGGGGGACAACACTGAAGCTTTCTTT.

The table lists this clone with a count of one. The chain is built from TRBV29-1 and TRBJ1-2; D perhaps matches TRBD1 (5 bases). Germline lookup yields CDR1 SQVTM and CDR2 ANQGSEA. V lost 4 bases to trimming and J lost 4 bases, with 16 bases between them. The length of the CDR3 is 14 residues. CDR3 in DNA: TGCAGCGTTGGCCTTGGGGCGCGGGGCTATGGCTACACCTTC. This translates into CSVGLGARGYGYTF.

V is TRBV9 and J is TRBJ1-5; no clear D gene. CDR3 length equals 15 residues. Trimming stripped 3 bases from V and 7 bases from J, with 17 bases between. Germline V gene sequence: CDR1 SGDLS, CDR2 YYNGEE. The chain's CDR3 is CASSGWPPPQQPQHF. The CDR3 DNA is TGTGCCAGCAGCGGTTGGCCACCCCCTCAACAGCCCCAGCATTTT.

CDR3: CASSEGRHSPLHF. CDR3 nucleotides: TGTGCCAGCAGTGAGGGCAGACATTCACCCCTCCACTTT. V is TRBV2 and J is TRBJ1-6; D unclear. There are 13 residues in the CDR3. V was trimmed by 3 bases and J by 8 bases, leaving 8 bases between them. CDR1 SNHLY and CDR2 FYNNEI come from the germline V gene.

The V gene is TRBV11-1, the J gene TRBJ2-2, with TRBD2 identical over 8 bases. This CDR3 spans 14 amino acids. In germline, CDR1 is SGHAT, CDR2 FQDESV (reference sequence). J was trimmed by 8 bases and V by 2 bases; bases with no gene match: 4. The CDR3, as DNA: TGTGCCAGCAGCTTATCTCGCGGGAGGGGGGAGCTGTTTTTT. Its translation: CASSLSRGRGELFF. The complete variable domain, with remaining parts taken from reference TRBV11-1 and TRBJ2-2, reads EAEVAQSPRYKITEKSQAVAFWCDPISGHATLYWYRQILGQGPELLVQFQDESVVDDSQLPKDRFSAERLKGVDSTLKIQPAELGDSAMYLCASSLSRGRGELFFGEGSRLTVL.

V usage is TRBV7-2 and J usage is TRBJ2-5; 11 nucleotides match TRBD1. Trimming cost V 3 bases and J 0 bases; bases outside gene matches: 6. The V gene's germline CDR1 is SGHTA and CDR2 FQGNSA. The CDR3 sequence is 17 residues long. This CDR3 reads CASSFKGTGGNQETQYF. The CDR3 DNA is TGTGCCAGCAGCTTCAAGGGGACAGGGGGAAACCAAGAGACCCAGTACTTC.

The V and J genes are TRBV10-3 and TRBJ2-1, with a possible D match to TRBD2 (5 bases). Trimming removed 4 bases from V and 5 bases from J, with 12 bases in between. There are 14 residues in the CDR3. Germline CDR1 ENHRY, CDR2 SYGVKD. The CDR3 spells CAISVLGRDNEQFF. CDR3 nucleotides: TGTGCCATCAGTGTCCTAGGGCGGGACAATGAGCAGTTCTTC.

This rearrangement joins TRBV10-1 to TRBJ2-3; 9 bases align to TRBD2. This CDR3 is built from 18 residues. Germline CDR1 and CDR2: WNHNN and SYGVQD (reference sequence). The J segment lost 0 bases and the V segment lost 1 base, leaving 8 bases of the junction unmatched. Here the CDR3 DNA reads TGCGCCAGCAGTGAGTACTCCGGGACTAGCAGGAGCACAGATACGCAGTATTTT. It yields the protein CASSEYSGTSRSTDTQYF.

The rearrangement links TRBV9 to TRBJ1-6, with 11 bases that match TRBD1. CDR3 size: 16 residues. Germline trimming cut 4 bases from V and 10 bases from J; bases unmatched to any gene: 10. Germline V gives CDR1 SGDLS, CDR2 YYNGEE. CDR3 residues: CASSPNSGTGGSPLHF. Written as DNA, the CDR3 is TGTGCCAGCAGCCCCAATTCCGGGACAGGGGGATCACCCCTCCACTTT.

The rearrangement uses TRBV10-3 and TRBJ2-4; 7 bases fit TRBD1. Germline V lookup: CDR1 ENHRY, CDR2 SYGVKD. This CDR3 comprises 12 residues. The V gene end was trimmed by 10 bases and the J gene end by 8 bases; junction bases not matched to a gene: 8. The CDR3 is CATRDSGDIQYF. The CDR3 nucleotides are TGTGCCACCCGGGACAGTGGGGACATTCAGTACTTC.

This clone was recorded only once. The chain uses TRBV19 and TRBJ2-4; 7 bases agree with TRBD1. CDR3 length: 16 amino acids. Germline lookup yields CDR1 LNHDA and CDR2 SQIVND (reference sequence). J was trimmed by 0 bases and V by 8 bases; bases with no gene match: 10. The DNA of the CDR3 is TGTGCCAGTTCGGACAGGACGGGATTAGCCAAAAACATTCAGTACTTC. Protein: CASSDRTGLAKNIQYF.

This rearrangement joins TRBV4-1 to TRBJ2-3; 11 bases map to TRBD2. This CDR3 region has 15 residues. Germline CDR1 and CDR2: MGHRA and YSYEKL. V was pared by 8 bases and J by 6 bases, with 10 bases of the junction left unmatched. Written as DNA, the CDR3 is TGCGCCAGCGCCGGAACTAGCGGGGGCCGGGATACGCAGTATTTT. Its protein product is CASAGTSGGRDTQYF.

J is TRBJ1-2 and V is TRBV5-4, with a weak D call TRBD1 (5 bases). This CDR3 is 14 amino acids long. The V gene lost 3 bases and the J gene lost 6 bases, with 15 bases spanning the gap. The germline CDR1 and CDR2 sequences are SGHNT and YYREEE (reference sequence). The CDR3 is CASSSPRTSDGYTF. DNA of the CDR3: TGTGCCAGCAGCTCCCCTCGGACAAGTGATGGCTACACCTTC.

The V and J genes are TRBV7-3 and TRBJ2-2; D ambiguous. Germline CDR1 is SGHTA and CDR2 is FQGTGA. The CDR3 loop spans 13 amino acids. V lost 4 bases, J lost 7 bases, and 10 bases lay in between. The CDR3, as DNA: TGTGCCAGCAGCTCCTCGCCGGGCGGGGAGCTGTTTTTT. Translation gives CASSSSPGGELFF.

The chain recombines TRBV12-5 with TRBJ2-1; 12 bases match TRBD1. Germline trimming cut 2 bases from V and 6 bases from J; bases unmatched to any gene: 14. Looked up from germline, CDR1 is LGHNT and CDR2 is FRNRAP. This CDR3 contains 19 residues. CDR3 DNA sequence: TGTGCTAGTGGTTTGCTGCAACCCACACCGGGACAGGGGGCCAATGAGCAGTTCTTC. This encodes CASGLLQPTPGQGANEQFF.